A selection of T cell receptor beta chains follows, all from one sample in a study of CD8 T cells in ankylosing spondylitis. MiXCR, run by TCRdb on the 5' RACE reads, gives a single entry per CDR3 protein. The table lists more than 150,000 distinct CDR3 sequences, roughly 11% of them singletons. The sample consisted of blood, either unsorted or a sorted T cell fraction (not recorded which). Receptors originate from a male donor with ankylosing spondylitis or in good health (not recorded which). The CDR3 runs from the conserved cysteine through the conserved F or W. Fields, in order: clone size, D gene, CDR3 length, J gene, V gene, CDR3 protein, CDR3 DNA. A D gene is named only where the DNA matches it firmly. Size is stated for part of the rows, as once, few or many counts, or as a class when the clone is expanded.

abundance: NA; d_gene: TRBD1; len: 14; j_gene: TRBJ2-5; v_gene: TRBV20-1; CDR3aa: CSARVTGTVETQYF; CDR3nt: TGCAGTGCTAGAGTAACCGGGACAGTGGAGACCCAGTACTTC
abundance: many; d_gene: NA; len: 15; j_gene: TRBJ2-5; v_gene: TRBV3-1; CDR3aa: CASSQERRYQETQYF; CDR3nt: TGTGCCAGCAGCCAAGAGAGGCGGTACCAAGAGACCCAGTACTTC
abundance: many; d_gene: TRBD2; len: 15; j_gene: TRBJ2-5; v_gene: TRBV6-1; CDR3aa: CASSFLAGGGETQYF; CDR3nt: TGTGCCAGCAGCTTCTTAGCGGGGGGTGGGGAGACCCAGTACTTC
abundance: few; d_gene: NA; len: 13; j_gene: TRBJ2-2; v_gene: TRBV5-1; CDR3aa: CASSLGPTGELFF; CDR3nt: TGCGCCAGCAGCCTAGGGCCCACCGGGGAGCTGTTTTTT
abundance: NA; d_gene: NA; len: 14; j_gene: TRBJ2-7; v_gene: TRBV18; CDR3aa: CASSPTVDTDEQYF; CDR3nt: TGTGCCAGCTCACCAACGGTCGACACTGACGAGCAGTACTTC
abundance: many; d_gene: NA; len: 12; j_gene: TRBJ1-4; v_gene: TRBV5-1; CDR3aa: CASSLAGEKLFF; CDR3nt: TGCGCCAGCAGCTTGGCTGGTGAAAAACTGTTTTTT
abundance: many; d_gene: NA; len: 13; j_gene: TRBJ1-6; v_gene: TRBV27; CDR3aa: CASSPPSPSPLHF; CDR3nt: TGTGCCAGCAGTCCGCCGTCACCTTCACCCCTCCACTTT
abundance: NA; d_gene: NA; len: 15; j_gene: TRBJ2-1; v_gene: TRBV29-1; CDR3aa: CSVEKGLRTDNEQFF; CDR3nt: TGCAGCGTTGAAAAGGGCCTTAGAACGGACAATGAGCAGTTCTTC
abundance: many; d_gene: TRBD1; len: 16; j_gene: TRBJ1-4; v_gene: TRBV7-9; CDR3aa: CASSVLTGETNEKLFF; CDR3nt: TGTGCCAGCAGTGTTCTGACAGGGGAGACTAATGAAAAACTGTTTTTT
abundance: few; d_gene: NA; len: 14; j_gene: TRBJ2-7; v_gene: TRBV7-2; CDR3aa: CASSSGFQVYEQYF; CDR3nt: TGTGCCAGCAGCTCCGGGTTCCAGGTGTACGAGCAGTACTTC
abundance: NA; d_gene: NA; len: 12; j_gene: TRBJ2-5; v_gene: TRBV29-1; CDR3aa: CSVERQQETQYF; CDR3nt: TGCAGCGTTGAACGACAACAAGAGACCCAGTACTTC
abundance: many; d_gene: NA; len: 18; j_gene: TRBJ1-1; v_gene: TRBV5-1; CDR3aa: CASSLGTGRRRRHSEAFF; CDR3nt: TGCGCCAGCAGCTTGGGAACAGGGCGGAGGCGGCGCCACTCTGAAGCTTTCTTT
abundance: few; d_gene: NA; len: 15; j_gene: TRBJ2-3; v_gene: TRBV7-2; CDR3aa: CASSLNSLSTDTQYF; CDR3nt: TGTGCCAGCAGCTTAAACAGTCTTTCAACAGATACGCAGTATTTT
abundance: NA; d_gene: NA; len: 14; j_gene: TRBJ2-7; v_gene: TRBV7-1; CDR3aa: CARSSGPGAYEQYF; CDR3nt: TGTGCCAGGAGCTCCGGGCCAGGGGCCTACGAGCAGTACTTC
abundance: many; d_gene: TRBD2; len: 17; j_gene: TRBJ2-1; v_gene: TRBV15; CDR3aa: CATSRDLRLADYNEQFF; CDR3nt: TGTGCCACCAGCAGAGATCTCCGGCTAGCGGACTACAATGAGCAGTTCTTC
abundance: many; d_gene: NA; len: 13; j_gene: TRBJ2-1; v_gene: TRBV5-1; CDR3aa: CASSSLPDNEQFF; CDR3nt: TGCGCCAGCAGCTCCCTGCCCGACAATGAGCAGTTCTTC
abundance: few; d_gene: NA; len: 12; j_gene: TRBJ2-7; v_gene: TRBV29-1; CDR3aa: CSVEVGPYEQYF; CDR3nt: TGCAGCGTTGAAGTGGGTCCCTACGAGCAGTACTTC
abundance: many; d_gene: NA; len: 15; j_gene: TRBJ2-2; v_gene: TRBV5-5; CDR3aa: CASSVLATNTGELFF; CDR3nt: TGTGCCAGCAGCGTGTTGGCAACGAACACCGGGGAGCTGTTTTTT
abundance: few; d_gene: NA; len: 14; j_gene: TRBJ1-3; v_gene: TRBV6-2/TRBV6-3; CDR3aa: CASTYGGTGNTIYF; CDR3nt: TGTGCCAGCACCTACGGAGGGACTGGAAACACCATATATTTT
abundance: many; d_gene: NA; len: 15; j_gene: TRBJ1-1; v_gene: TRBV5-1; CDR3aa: CASSSRGVRSTEAFF; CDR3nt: TGCGCCAGCAGTTCGAGGGGGGTAAGGAGCACTGAAGCTTTCTTT
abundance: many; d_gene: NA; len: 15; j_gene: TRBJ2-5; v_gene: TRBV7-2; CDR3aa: CASSLSEGGQETQYF; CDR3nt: TGTGCCAGCAGCTTAAGTGAGGGTGGGCAAGAGACCCAGTACTTC
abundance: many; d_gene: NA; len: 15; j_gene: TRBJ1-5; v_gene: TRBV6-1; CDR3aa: CASSELWGSNQPQHF; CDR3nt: TGTGCCAGCAGTGAACTTTGGGGAAGCAATCAGCCCCAGCATTTT
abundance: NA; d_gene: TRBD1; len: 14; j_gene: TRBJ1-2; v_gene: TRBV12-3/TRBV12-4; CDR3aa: CASSPDRDPYGYTF; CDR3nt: TGTGCCAGCAGCCCGGACAGGGACCCGTATGGCTACACCTTC
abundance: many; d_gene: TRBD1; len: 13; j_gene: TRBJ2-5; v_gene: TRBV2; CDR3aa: CASRDRGQETQYF; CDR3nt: TGTGCCAGCAGGGACAGGGGACAAGAGACCCAGTACTTC
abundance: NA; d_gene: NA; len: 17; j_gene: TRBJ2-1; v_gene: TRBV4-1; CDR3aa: CASSRAGRGDSYNEQFF; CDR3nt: TGCGCCAGCAGCCGGGCAGGTAGGGGGGACTCCTACAATGAGCAGTTCTTC
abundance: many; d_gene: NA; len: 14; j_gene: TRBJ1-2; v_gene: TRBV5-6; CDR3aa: CASSLRTGGYGYTF; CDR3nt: TGTGCCAGCAGCTTGAGAACAGGAGGGTATGGCTACACCTTC
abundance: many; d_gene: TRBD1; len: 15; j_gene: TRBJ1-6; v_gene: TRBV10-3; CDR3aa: CAIRETGGRNSPLHF; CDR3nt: TGTGCCATCAGAGAAACAGGGGGCAGGAATTCACCCCTCCACTTT
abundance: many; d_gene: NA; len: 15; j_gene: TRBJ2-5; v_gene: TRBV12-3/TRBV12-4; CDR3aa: CASSYLSTGQETQYF; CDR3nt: TGTGCCAGCAGTTATTTGTCGACAGGACAAGAGACCCAGTACTTC
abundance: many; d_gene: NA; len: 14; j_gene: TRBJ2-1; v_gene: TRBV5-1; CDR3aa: CASSSTQINNEQFF; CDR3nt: TGCGCCAGCAGCTCTACTCAGATTAACAATGAGCAGTTCTTC
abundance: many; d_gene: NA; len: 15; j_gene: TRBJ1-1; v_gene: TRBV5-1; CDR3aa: CASSSLGGSNTEAFF; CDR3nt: TGCGCCAGCAGCTCCCTCGGCGGATCGAACACTGAAGCTTTCTTT
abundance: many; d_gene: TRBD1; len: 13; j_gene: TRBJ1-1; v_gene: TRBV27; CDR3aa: CASRGQEDTEAFF; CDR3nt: TGTGCCAGCAGGGGACAGGAGGACACTGAAGCTTTCTTT
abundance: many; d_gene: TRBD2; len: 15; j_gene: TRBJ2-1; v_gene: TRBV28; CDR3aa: CASSLAGDPYNEQFF; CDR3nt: TGTGCCAGCAGCCTAGCGGGAGACCCCTACAATGAGCAGTTCTTC
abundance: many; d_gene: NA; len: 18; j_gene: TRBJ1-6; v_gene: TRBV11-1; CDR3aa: CASSPGHGVHPRDSPLHF; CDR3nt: TGTGCCAGCAGCCCTGGGCACGGTGTTCATCCGAGGGATTCACCCCTCCACTTT
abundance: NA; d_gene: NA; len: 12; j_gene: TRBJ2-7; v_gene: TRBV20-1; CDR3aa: CSASGQAYEQYF; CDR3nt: TGCAGTGCTAGCGGTCAGGCCTACGAGCAGTACTTC
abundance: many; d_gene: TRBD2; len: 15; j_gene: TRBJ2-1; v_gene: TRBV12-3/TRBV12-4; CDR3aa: CASSPGTSLPTEQFF; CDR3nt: TGTGCCAGCAGCCCCGGGACTAGCCTTCCGACGGAGCAGTTCTTC
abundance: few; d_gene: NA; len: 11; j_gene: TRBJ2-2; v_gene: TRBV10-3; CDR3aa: CAISLGQELFF; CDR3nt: TGTGCCATCAGCCTCGGACAGGAGCTGTTTTTT
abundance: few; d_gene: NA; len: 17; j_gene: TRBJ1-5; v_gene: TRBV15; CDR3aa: CATSRDLMGRARQPQHF; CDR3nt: TGTGCCACCAGCAGAGATTTGATGGGGAGGGCACGTCAGCCCCAGCATTTT
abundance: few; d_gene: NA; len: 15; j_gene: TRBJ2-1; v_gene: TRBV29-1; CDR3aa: CSVEGGRGSYNEQFF; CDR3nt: TGCAGCGTTGAGGGGGGCAGGGGATCCTACAATGAGCAGTTCTTC
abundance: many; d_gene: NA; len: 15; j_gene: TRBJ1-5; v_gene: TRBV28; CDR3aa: CASSSRYYSNQPQHF; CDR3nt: TGTGCCAGCAGTTCACGCTATTATAGCAATCAGCCCCAGCATTTT
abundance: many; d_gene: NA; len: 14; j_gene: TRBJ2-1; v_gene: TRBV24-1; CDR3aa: CATSDTTGPSRQFF; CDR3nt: TGTGCCACCAGTGATACGACGGGACCATCCCGGCAGTTCTTC
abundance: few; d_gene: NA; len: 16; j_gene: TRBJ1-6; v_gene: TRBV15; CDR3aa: CATSRDQGTYNSPLHF; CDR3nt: TGTGCCACCAGCAGAGATCAGGGCACCTATAATTCACCCCTCCACTTT
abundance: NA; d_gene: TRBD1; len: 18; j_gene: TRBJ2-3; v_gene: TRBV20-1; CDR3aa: CSARVLSGGESGTDTQYF; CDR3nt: TGCAGTGCTAGGGTCCTTTCAGGGGGCGAATCTGGCACAGATACGCAGTATTTT
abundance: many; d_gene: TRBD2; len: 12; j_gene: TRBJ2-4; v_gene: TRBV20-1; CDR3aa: CSSGALGDIQYF; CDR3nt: TGCAGTAGCGGGGCCTTGGGGGACATTCAGTACTTC
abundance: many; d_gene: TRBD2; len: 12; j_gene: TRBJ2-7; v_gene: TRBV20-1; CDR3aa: CSASSGGYEQYF; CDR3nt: TGCAGTGCTTCTAGCGGGGGCTACGAGCAGTACTTC
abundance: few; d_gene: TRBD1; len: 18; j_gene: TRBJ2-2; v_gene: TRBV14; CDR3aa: CASSQVDRGQTRAGELFF; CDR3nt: TGTGCCAGCAGCCAAGTTGATAGGGGGCAGACTCGGGCCGGGGAGCTGTTTTTT
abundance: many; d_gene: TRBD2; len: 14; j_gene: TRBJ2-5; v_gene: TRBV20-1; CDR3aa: CSAESGRGAETQYF; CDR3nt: TGCAGTGCTGAGAGCGGGAGGGGGGCAGAGACCCAGTACTTC
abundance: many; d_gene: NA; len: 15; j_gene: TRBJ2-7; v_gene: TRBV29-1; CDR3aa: CSVEIPRQATYEQYF; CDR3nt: TGCAGCGTGGAAATCCCCAGACAGGCGACCTACGAGCAGTACTTC
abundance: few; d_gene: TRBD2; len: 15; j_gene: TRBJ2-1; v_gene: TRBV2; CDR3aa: CASRVSGGAHNEQFF; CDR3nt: TGTGCCAGCAGGGTCAGCGGGGGGGCCCACAATGAGCAGTTCTTC
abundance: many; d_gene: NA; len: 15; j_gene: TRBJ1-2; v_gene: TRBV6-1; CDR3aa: CASRPSGTTRNGYTF; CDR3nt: TGTGCCAGCAGACCCTCAGGGACAACCAGAAATGGCTACACCTTC
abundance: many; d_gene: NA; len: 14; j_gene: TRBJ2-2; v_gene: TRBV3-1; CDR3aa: CASRRRGNTGELFF; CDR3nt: TGTGCCAGCAGGCGTAGGGGAAACACCGGGGAGCTGTTTTTT
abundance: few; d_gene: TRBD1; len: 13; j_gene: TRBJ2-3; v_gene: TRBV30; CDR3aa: CAWSVQDRGTQYF; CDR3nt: TGTGCCTGGAGTGTACAAGACAGGGGCACGCAGTATTTT
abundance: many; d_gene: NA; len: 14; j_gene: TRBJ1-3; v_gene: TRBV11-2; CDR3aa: CASRSELSGNTIYF; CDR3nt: TGTGCCAGCAGGAGTGAACTCTCTGGAAACACCATATATTTT
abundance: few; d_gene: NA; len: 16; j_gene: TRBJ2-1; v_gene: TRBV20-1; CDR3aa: CSARDARQNFYNEQFF; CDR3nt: TGCAGTGCTAGAGATGCTCGGCAAAACTTCTACAATGAGCAGTTCTTC